The 17 T cell receptor beta chains in this list originate from one sample, sequenced in a study of blood T cell repertoires in COVID-19 (TCRdb year 2020). Library creation used the immunoSEQ multiplex PCR assay. The immuneACCESS repertoire file appears here via TCRdb, limited to in-frame rearrangements. These files lack a portion of the clones; in checked studies, under half of the deficit traces to unresolved V genes, and the cause of the others is not known. In this sample the table shows about 150,000 clones, approximately 85% of which occur a single time. Of the sample, about 8% falls within the top ten clones. Input material: peripheral blood. The receptor set was obtained from a woman aged 55-75 years with COVID-19, enrolled during active disease.

The chain combines TRBV9 with TRBJ2-5; TRBD2 aligns across 10 bases. Trimming at V came to 4 bases and at J to 4 bases, leaving 4 bases not matched to a gene. The CDR3 has 14 residues. The germline CDR1 and CDR2 sequences are SGDLS and YYNGEE. CDR3 protein: CASSPWTSGETQYF. In nucleotides, the CDR3 is TGTGCCAGCAGCCCTTGGACTAGCGGAGAGACCCAGTACTTC.

CDR3 sequence reads: CASSPGTANEQYF. In DNA, the CDR3 is TGTGCCAGCTCACCCGGGACAGCTAACGAGCAGTACTTC. This rearrangement joins TRBV18 to TRBJ2-7, with 7 bases lining up with TRBD1. The ends lost 3 bases at V and 5 bases at J; junction bases unmatched: 4. The CDR3 extends over 13 amino acids. The germline V gene has CDR1 KGHSH and CDR2 LQKENI.

The rearrangement uses TRBV9 and TRBJ1-1; D may be TRBD1 (6 bases). V lost 3 bases and J lost 4, with 22 bases in between. Germline CDR1 is SGDLS and CDR2 is YYNGEE. The CDR3 contains 17 residues. This CDR3 reads CASSDPRDTGWGTEAFF. The CDR3 region has the DNA TGTGCCAGCAGCGACCCACGGGACACCGGTTGGGGCACTGAAGCTTTCTTT. Using reference TRBV9 and TRBJ1-1 for the parts outside the CDR3, the full variable domain is DSGVTQTPKHLITATGQRVTLRCSPRSGDLSVYWYQQSLDQGLQFLIQYYNGEERAKGNILERFSAQQFPDLHSELNLSSLELGDSALYFCASSDPRDTGWGTEAFFGQGTRLTVV.

The V call is TRBV6-1, the J call TRBJ2-3, with D perhaps TRBD1 (6 bases). The CDR3 is 16 amino acids. V lost 2 bases to trimming and J lost 1 base, with 13 bases between them. Germline values: CDR1 MNHNS, CDR2 SASEGT. The chain's CDR3 is CASSENRAGGTDTQYF. CDR3 coding DNA: TGTGCCAGCAGTGAAAATAGGGCAGGGGGCACAGATACGCAGTATTTT.

The V call is TRBV6-5, the J call TRBJ2-7; 7 bases match TRBD2. With 6 bases clipped from V and 3 bases from J, the junction kept 5 bases outside the gene matches. The CDR3 totals 13 residues. CDR1 is MNHEY, CDR2 SVGAGI, per germline. Here the CDR3 reads CASRDRGSYEQYF. Written as DNA, the CDR3 is TGTGCCAGCAGGGACCGCGGGAGCTACGAGCAGTACTTC.

The rearrangement uses TRBV5-1 and TRBJ2-2; D uncertain. The CDR3 loop spans 15 amino acids. Germline CDR1 SGHRS, CDR2 YFSETQ. V lost 1 base and J 4 bases, leaving 11 bases between the germline ends. CDR3 sequence reads: CASSLNTATTGELFF. CDR3 bases: TGCGCCAGCAGCTTGAATACAGCTACCACCGGGGAGCTGTTTTTT.

To note about this clone: A junction boundary mismatches the germline segment, possibly from a read error. CDR3: CASSHSPGGAKNIQYF. In nucleotides, the CDR3 is TGTGCCAGCAGTCACTCCCCAGGGGGGGCCAAAAACATTCAGTACTTC. The genes are TRBV6-5 and TRBJ2-4, with D perhaps TRBD1 (7 bases). The CDR3 loop spans 16 amino acids. Germline lookup yields CDR1 MNHEY and CDR2 SVGAGI.

V gene TRBV19 combines with J gene TRBJ1-5; a possible D gene is TRBD1 (5 bases). Germline CDR1 and CDR2: LNHDA and SQIVND (reference sequence). CDR3 length equals 16 residues. V was clipped by 0 bases and J by 0 bases, with 9 bases between them. The CDR3 DNA is TGTGCCAGTAGTATAGATGGGGGGAGTAGCAATCAGCCCCAGCATTTT. Protein product: CASSIDGGSSNQPQHF.

This chain connects TRBV7-8 to TRBJ1-2; D may be TRBD1 (5 bases). This CDR3 has 15 residues. V lost 6 bases to trimming and J lost 8 bases, with 22 bases between them. Per the germline V gene, CDR1 is SGHVS and CDR2 is FQNEAQ. Here the CDR3 reads CASRPPQVRSDGYTF. In DNA form, the CDR3 reads TGTGCCAGCAGGCCCCCACAGGTGAGGTCTGACGGCTACACCTTC.

J is TRBJ1-1 and V is TRBV30; D possibly corresponds to TRBD1 (5 bases). CDR3 length equals 13 residues. V was clipped by 3 bases and J by 1 base, with 9 bases between them. CDR1 is GTSNPN, CDR2 SVGIG, per germline (reference sequence). The DNA of the CDR3 is TGTGCCTGGAGGGAGGGGACGAACACTGAAGCTTTCTTT. Its translation is CAWREGTNTEAFF.

This chain connects TRBV7-8 to TRBJ1-2, with unresolved D. This CDR3 has 16 residues. The germline V and J ends were trimmed by 2 bases and 3 bases, with 16 bases remaining between them. The germline CDR1 and CDR2 sequences are SGHVS and FQNEAQ. The CDR3 sequence is CASSLIGGFLDYGYTF. The DNA of the CDR3 is TGTGCCAGCAGCTTAATTGGCGGATTTCTTGACTATGGCTACACCTTC.

This chain uses TRBV6-2 or TRBV6-3 with TRBJ1-1; D is uncertain. Germline V CDR1 and CDR2: MNHEY, SVGEGT. Trimming removed 2 bases at V and 2 bases at J, with 18 bases between. The CDR3 is made up of 17 amino acids. In nucleotides, the CDR3 is TGTGCCAGCAGTTACCCGGGCTCCGGGATAGGAAACACTGAAGCTTTCTTT. Translated: CASSYPGSGIGNTEAFF.

This rearrangement joins TRBV2 to TRBJ2-7; D perhaps matches TRBD2 (5 bases). Deletions cut 8 bases from V and 2 bases from J, with 10 bases between. Germline CDR1 reads SNHLY; CDR2 reads FYNNEI. The CDR3 sequence is 12 residues long. CDR3 DNA: TGTGCCAGCCTTGAGGGAACCTACGAGCAGTACTTC. Its translation: CASLEGTYEQYF.

This chain uses TRBV10-3 with TRBJ2-3, with D possibly being TRBD2 (5 bases). Germline lookup yields CDR1 ENHRY and CDR2 SYGVKD. Trimming shortened V by 0 bases and J by 3 bases, and 10 bases separated the two germline ends. The CDR3 has 15 residues. The CDR3, as DNA: TGTGCCATCAGTGAGTCGTCGGACTGGACAGATACGCAGTATTTT. Its protein is CAISESSDWTDTQYF.

This chain uses TRBV15 with TRBJ2-3; 8 bases line up with TRBD2. The CDR3 sequence is 19 residues long. The germline V gene has CDR1 LNHNV and CDR2 YYDKDF (reference sequence). The junction had 15 bases not matched to a gene; V was cut back by 4 bases and J by 0 bases. CDR3 coding DNA: TGTGCCACCAGCACCTTTTCCGGCGGGGGGCTCCTTAGCACAGATACGCAGTATTTT. Its protein product is CATSTFSGGGLLSTDTQYF.

The V call is TRBV29-1, the J call TRBJ2-7; the match to TRBD1 covers 11 bases. Germline V CDR1 and CDR2: SQVTM, ANQGSEA. V lost 1 base and J lost 6; bases outside the gene matches: 5. CDR3 length equals 14 residues. Written as DNA, the CDR3 is TGCAGCGTTGAAGGGGCCGGGACAGGGGGCGAGCAGTACTTC. Amino acid sequence: CSVEGAGTGGEQYF.

The V gene is TRBV10-3, the J gene TRBJ2-5, with D tentatively TRBD2 (5 bases). V dropped 3 bases and J dropped 0 bases, with 14 bases sitting between them. The CDR3 extends over 16 amino acids. The germline CDR1 and CDR2 sequences are ENHRY and SYGVKD. The CDR3 sequence: CAISDPGLADQETQYF. CDR3 in DNA: TGTGCCATCAGTGATCCGGGTCTAGCCGACCAAGAGACCCAGTACTTC.